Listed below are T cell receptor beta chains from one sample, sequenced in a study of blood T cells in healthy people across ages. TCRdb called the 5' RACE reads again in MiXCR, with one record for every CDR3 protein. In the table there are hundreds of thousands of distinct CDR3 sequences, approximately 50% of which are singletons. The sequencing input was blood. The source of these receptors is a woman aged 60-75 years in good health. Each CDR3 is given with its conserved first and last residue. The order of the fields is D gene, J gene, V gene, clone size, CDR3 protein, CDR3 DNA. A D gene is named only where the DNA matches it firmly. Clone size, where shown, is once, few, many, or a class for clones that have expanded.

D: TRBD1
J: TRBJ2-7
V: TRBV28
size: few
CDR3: CASNPGQNSYEQYF
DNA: TGTGCCAGCAATCCGGGACAGAATTCCTACGAGCAGTACTTC

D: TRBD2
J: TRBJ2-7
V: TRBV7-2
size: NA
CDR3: CARTSGLGNEQYF
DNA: TGTGCCAGAACTAGCGGACTGGGTAATGAGCAGTACTTC

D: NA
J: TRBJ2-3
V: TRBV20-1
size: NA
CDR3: CSARFAELTDAQYF
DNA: TGCAGTGCTAGGTTTGCGGAGCTCACAGATGCGCAGTATTTT

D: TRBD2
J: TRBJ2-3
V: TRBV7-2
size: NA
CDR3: CASSLTSVATQYF
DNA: TGTGCCAGCAGCTTAACTAGCGTGGCTACGCAGTATTTT

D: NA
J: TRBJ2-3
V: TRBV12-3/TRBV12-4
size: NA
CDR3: CASNGGGADMQYF
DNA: TGTGCCAGCAACGGAGGGGGAGCAGATATGCAGTATTTT

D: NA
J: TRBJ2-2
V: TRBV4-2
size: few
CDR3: CASSASGVANTGELFF
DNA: TGTGCCAGCAGCGCATCAGGGGTCGCGAACACCGGGGAGCTGTTTTTT

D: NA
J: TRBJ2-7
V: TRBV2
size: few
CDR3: CASTGRTHSYEQYF
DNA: TGTGCCAGCACCGGTCGGACGCACTCCTACGAGCAGTACTTC

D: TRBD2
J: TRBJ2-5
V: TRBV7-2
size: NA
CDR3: CASSLNGGSIQGTQYF
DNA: TGTGCCAGCAGCTTAAACGGGGGGTCCATTCAAGGGACCCAGTACTTC

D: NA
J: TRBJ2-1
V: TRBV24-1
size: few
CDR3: CATSDLISGNEQFF
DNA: TGTGCCACCAGTGATTTGATTTCAGGGAATGAGCAGTTCTTC

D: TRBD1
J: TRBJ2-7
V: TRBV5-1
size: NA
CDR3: CASSRQGTSGSEQYF
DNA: TGCGCCAGCAGTCGACAGGGGACCTCGGGTTCCGAGCAGTACTTC

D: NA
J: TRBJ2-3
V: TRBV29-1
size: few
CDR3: CSGTITSSTDTQYF
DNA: TGCAGCGGAACAATTACTTCTAGCACAGATACGCAGTATTTT

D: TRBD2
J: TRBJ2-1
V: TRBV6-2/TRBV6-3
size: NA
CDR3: CASSGGYSGSNEQFF
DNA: TGTGCCAGCAGTGGGGGTTATAGCGGGAGCAATGAGCAGTTCTTC

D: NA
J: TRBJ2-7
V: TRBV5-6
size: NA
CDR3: CASSITGRYEQYF
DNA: TGTGCCAGCAGCATAACAGGGAGATACGAGCAGTACTTC

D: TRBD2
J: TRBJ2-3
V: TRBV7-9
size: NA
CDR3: CASSSQAGVIAAQYF
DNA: TGTGCCAGCAGCTCCCAAGCGGGAGTAATAGCTGCGCAGTATTTT

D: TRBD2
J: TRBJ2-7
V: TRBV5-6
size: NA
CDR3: CASRLGTRAHEQYF
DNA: TGTGCCAGCCGCTTGGGGACTAGGGCCCACGAGCAGTACTTC

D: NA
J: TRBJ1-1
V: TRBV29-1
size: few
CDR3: CSVLEGNTEAFF
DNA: TGCAGCGTTTTAGAAGGAAACACTGAAGCTTTCTTT

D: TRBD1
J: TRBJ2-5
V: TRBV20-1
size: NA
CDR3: CSARDHFRDRRVETQYF
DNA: TGCAGTGCTAGAGACCACTTCCGGGACAGGCGGGTAGAGACCCAGTACTTC

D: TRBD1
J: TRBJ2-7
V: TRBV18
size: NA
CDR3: CASSSGQFPYEQYF
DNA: TGTGCCAGCTCATCGGGACAGTTCCCCTACGAGCAGTACTTC

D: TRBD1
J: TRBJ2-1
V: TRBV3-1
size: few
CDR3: CASSPPDRYNEQFF
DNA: TGTGCCAGCAGCCCACCGGACAGGTACAATGAGCAGTTCTTC

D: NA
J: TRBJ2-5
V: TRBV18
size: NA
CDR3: CASSPVAQETQYF
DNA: TGTGCCAGCTCACCGGTGGCACAAGAGACCCAGTACTTC

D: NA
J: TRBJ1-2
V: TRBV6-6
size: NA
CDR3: CASSGDPPVSYGYTF
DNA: TGTGCCAGCAGTGGGGACCCACCTGTTAGCTATGGCTACACCTTC

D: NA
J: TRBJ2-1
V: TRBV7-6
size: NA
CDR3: CASSSRPVSNEQFF
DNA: TGTGCCAGCAGCTCAAGACCCGTTTCCAATGAGCAGTTCTTC

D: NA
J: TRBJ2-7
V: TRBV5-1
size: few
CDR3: CASSLTNSYEQYF
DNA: TGCGCCAGCAGCTTGACAAACTCCTACGAGCAGTACTTC

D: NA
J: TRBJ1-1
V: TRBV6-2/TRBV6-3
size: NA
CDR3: CASTHYLVSEAFF
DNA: TGTGCCAGCACCCACTACCTCGTTTCTGAAGCTTTCTTT

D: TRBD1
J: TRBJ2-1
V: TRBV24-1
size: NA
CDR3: CATSAGQGAARRQFF
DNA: TGTGCCACCAGTGCAGGTCAGGGGGCAGCCCGGCGGCAGTTCTTC

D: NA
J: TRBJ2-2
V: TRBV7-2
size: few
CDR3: CASSSQGGELFF
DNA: TGTGCCAGCAGCTCTCAGGGGGGGGAGCTGTTTTTT

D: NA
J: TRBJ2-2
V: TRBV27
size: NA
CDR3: CASSLSSGISGELFF
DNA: TGTGCCAGCAGTTTATCTAGCGGAATCTCAGGGGAGCTGTTTTTT